This T cell receptor beta chain was recorded in a study of a mutant IDH1 vaccine in newly diagnosed glioma. Study-wide context: Vaccines were begun 4-6 weeks after radiotherapy alone, or with temozolomide cycles. Most patients had received both radiotherapy and temozolomide, the prior options being radiotherapy, temozolomide, or both.

Data came from immunoSEQ multiplex PCR; TCRdb stores just in-frame clones and leaves some out. Of around 94,000 clones detected, about nine tenths appear once; the ten largest clones hold approximately 0.8%. The CDR3 covers 12 residues. V dropped 9 bases and J dropped 4 bases, with 12 bases sitting between them. Germline CDR1 and CDR2: MNHNS and SASEGT. Regarding time point: week 47, end of study. The vaccine gave 300 ug of a 20-mer mutant IDH1 peptide subcutaneously per dose. The vaccination schedule gave patients eight doses in weeks 1, 3, 5, 7, 11, 15, 19 and 23. As concerns this clone: Antigen specificity is unknown.

This chain uses TRBV6-1 with TRBJ2-5; the D is unclear. The clonotype was recovered from a woman between 45 and 65 years old with glioma. The sequenced sample was PBMCs, obtained from a glioma patient whose treatment included an IDH1 peptide vaccine. The chain's CDR3 is CASRLARETQYF. CDR3 in DNA: TGTGCCAGTCGACTGGCGCGAGAGACCCAGTACTTC.